This T cell receptor (beta chain) was profiled in a study of blood T cells in healthy people across ages. A J-beta primer mix and a sample-barcoded 5' primer were used in a second PCR of roughly 7 to 12 cycles. TCRdb reprocessed the 5' RACE reads with MiXCR, giving one entry per CDR3 protein. Of about 1,400,000 distinct CDR3 sequences in the sample, around 59% were seen once. This clonotype has just a few counts. The CDR3 is 14 amino acids. V was cut by 5 bases and J by 2 bases, with 14 bases left in between. Germline V lookup: CDR1 SGHDT, CDR2 YYEEEE. The genes are TRBV5-6 and TRBJ2-7, with D possibly being TRBD2 (6 bases). What was sequenced was blood. The origin of this receptor is a man between 18 and 35 years old in good health. The CDR3 region is CASREEGATYEQYF. CDR3 DNA: TGTGCCAGCAGGGAGGAGGGTGCCACCTACGAGCAGTACTTC.